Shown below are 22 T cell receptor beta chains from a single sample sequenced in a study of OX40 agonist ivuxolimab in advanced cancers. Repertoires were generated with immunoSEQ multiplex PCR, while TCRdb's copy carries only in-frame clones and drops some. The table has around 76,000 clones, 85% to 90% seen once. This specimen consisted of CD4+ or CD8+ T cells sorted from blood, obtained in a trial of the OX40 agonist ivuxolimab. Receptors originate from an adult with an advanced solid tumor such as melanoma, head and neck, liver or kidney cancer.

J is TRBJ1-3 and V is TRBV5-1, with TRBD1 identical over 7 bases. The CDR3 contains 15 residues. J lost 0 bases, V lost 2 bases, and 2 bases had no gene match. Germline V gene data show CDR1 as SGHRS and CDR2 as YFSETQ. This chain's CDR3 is CASSLRQGSGNTIYF. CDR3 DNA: TGCGCCAGCAGCTTACGACAGGGCTCTGGAAACACCATATATTTT. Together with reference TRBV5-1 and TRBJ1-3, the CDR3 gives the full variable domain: KAGVTQTPRYLIKTRGQQVTLSCSPISGHRSVSWYQQTPGQGLQFLFEYFSETQRNKGNFPGRFSGRQFSNSRSEMNVSTLELGDSALYLCASSLRQGSGNTIYFGEGSWLTVV.

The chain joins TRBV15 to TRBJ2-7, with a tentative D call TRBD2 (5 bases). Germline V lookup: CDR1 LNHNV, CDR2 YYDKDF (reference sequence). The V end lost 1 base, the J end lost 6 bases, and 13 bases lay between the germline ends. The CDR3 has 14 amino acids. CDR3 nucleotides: TGTGCCACCAGCAGAGCAAGGACTCCGGGCGAGCAGTACTTC. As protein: CATSRARTPGEQYF.

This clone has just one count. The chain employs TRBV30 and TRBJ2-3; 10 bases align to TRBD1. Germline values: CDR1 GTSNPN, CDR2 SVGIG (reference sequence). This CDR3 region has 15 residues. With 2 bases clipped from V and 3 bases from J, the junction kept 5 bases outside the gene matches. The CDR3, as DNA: TGTGCCTGGAGTATGGGACAGGGGCTGACAGATACGCAGTATTTT. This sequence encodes CAWSMGQGLTDTQYF.

The CDR3 coding sequence is TGTGCCAGCAGCCCGGGACTAGCTTCTGATACGCAGTATTTT. This gives the protein CASSPGLASDTQYF. The gene calls are TRBV7-9 and TRBJ2-3, with 9 positions matching TRBD2. Trimming removed 5 bases from V and 6 bases from J; junction bases left unmatched: 6. The germline V gene has CDR1 SEHNR and CDR2 FQNEAQ (reference sequence). The CDR3 has 14 residues.

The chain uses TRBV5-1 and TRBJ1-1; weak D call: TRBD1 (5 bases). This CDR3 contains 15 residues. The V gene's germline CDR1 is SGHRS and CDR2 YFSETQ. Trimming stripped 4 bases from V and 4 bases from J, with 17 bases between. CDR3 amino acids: CASSRGAGEATEAFF. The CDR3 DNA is TGCGCCAGCAGCCGGGGAGCGGGGGAGGCCACTGAAGCTTTCTTT.

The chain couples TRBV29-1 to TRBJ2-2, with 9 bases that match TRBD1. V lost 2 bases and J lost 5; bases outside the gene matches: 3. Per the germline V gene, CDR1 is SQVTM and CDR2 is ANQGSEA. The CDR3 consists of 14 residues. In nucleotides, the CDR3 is TGCAGCGTTGAAAGGGACAGGGTGACCGGGGAGCTGTTTTTT. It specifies CSVERDRVTGELFF.

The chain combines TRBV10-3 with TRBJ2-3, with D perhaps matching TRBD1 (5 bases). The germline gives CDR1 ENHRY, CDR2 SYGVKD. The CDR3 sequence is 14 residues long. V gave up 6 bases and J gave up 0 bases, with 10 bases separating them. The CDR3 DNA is TGTGCCATCAGCCTGACAGCTAGCACAGATACGCAGTATTTT. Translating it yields CAISLTASTDTQYF.

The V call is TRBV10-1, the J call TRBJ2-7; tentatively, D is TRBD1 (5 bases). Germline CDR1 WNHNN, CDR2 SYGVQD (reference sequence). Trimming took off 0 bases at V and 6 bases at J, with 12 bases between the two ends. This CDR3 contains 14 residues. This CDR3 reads CASSESRGAAEQYF. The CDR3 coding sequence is TGCGCCAGCAGTGAGTCCCGTGGGGCGGCCGAGCAGTACTTC.

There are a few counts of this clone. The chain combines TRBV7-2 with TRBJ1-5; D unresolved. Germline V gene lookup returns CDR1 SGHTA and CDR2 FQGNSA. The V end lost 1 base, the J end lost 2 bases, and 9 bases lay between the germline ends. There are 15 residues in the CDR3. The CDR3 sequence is CASSLVAGGNQPQHF. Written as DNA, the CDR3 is TGTGCCAGCAGCTTAGTAGCAGGAGGCAATCAGCCCCAGCATTTT.

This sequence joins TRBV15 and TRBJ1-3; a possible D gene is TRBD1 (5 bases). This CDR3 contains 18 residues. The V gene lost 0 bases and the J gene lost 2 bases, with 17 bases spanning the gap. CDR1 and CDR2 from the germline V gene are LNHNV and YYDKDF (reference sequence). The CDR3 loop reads CATSRDPSGGGTGNTIYF. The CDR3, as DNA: TGTGCCACCAGCAGAGATCCATCTGGGGGAGGCACTGGAAACACCATATATTTT.

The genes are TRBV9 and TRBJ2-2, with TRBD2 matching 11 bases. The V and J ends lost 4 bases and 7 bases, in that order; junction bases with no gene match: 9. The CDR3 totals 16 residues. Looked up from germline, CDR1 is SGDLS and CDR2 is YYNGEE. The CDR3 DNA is TGTGCCAGCAGCCCTAGACTAGCGGGAAGAGGCGGGGAGCTGTTTTTT. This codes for CASSPRLAGRGGELFF.

In DNA form, the CDR3 reads TGCGCCAGCAGCTTACGACTAGCGGGAGGTCGGGAGCAGTTCTTC. It specifies CASSLRLAGGREQFF. This chain connects TRBV4-1 to TRBJ2-1, with 13 bases that match TRBD2. There are 15 residues in the CDR3. After removal of 5 bases from V and 10 bases from J, the junction contained 8 bases not matched to a gene. Germline V lookup: CDR1 MGHRA, CDR2 YSYEKL.

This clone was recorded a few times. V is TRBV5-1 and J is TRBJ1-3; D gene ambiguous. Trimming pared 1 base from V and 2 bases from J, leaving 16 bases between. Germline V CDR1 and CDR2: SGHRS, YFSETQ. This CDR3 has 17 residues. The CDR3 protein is CASSLNLGEPPGNTIYF. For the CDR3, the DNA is TGCGCCAGCAGCTTGAACCTCGGGGAGCCCCCTGGAAACACCATATATTTT.

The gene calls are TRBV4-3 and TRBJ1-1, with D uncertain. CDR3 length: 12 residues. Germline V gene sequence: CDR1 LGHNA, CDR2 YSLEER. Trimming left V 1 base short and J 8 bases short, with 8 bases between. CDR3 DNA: TGCGCCAGCAGCCAAGGGGCAGAAGAAGCTTTCTTT. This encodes CASSQGAEEAFF.

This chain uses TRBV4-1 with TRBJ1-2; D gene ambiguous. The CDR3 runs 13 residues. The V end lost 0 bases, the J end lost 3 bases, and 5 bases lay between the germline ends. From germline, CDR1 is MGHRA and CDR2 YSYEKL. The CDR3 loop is CASSQDGDYGYTF. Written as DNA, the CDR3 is TGCGCCAGCAGCCAAGATGGGGACTATGGCTACACCTTC.

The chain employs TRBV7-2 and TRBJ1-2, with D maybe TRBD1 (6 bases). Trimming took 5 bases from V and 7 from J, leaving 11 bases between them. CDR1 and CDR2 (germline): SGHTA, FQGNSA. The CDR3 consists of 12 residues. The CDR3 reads CASSPGAGGYTF. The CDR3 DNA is TGTGCCAGCAGCCCAGGGGCGGGTGGCTACACCTTC.

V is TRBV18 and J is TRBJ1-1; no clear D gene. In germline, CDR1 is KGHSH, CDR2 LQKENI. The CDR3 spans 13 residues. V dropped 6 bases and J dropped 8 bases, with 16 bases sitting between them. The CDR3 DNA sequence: TGTGCCAGCTCTCTCACAGTCTATGCAGAAGCTTTCTTT. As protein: CASSLTVYAEAFF.

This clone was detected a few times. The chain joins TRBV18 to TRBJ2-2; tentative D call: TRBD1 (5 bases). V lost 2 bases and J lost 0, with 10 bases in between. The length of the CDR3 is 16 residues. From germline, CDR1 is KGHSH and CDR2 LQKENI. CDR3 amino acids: CASSPVQAANTGELFF. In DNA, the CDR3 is TGTGCCAGCTCACCAGTACAGGCGGCGAACACCGGGGAGCTGTTTTTT.

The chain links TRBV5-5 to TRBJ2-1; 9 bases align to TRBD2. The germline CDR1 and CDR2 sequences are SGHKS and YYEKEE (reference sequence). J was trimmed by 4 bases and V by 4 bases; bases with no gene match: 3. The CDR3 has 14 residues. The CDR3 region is CASSRAGGYNEQFF. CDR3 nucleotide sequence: TGTGCCAGCAGCAGAGCGGGGGGATACAATGAGCAGTTCTTC.

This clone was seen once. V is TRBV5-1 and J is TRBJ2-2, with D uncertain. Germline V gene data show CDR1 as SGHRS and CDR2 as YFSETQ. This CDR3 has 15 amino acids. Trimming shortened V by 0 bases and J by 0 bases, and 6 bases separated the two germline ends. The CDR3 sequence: CASSLGLPNTGELFF. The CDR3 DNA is TGCGCCAGCAGCTTGGGTCTCCCGAACACCGGGGAGCTGTTTTTT.

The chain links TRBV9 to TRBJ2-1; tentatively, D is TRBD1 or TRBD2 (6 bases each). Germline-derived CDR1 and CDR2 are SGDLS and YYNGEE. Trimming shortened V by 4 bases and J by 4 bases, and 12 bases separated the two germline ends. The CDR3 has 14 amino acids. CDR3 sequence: CASSSGGPYNEQFF. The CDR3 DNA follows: TGTGCCAGCAGCTCTGGGGGGCCTTACAATGAGCAGTTCTTC.

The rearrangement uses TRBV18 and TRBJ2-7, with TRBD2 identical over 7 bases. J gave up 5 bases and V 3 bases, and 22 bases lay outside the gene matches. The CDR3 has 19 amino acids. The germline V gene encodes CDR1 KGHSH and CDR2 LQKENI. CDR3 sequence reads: CASSPFPASGIGPPNEQYF. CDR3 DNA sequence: TGTGCCAGCTCACCGTTCCCAGCTAGCGGCATCGGACCCCCTAACGAGCAGTACTTC.